This TCR beta chain was observed in a study of blood T cells in healthy people across ages. Regarding this clonotype: The junction shows a germline mismatch at one end, possibly a read error.

Combining a sample-barcoded 5' primer with a J-beta primer mix, a second PCR ran for roughly 7 to 12 cycles. MiXCR, applied by TCRdb to the 5' RACE reads, yields one record per CDR3 protein. The table includes hundreds of thousands of distinct CDR3 sequences, 40% to 50% detected once. The receptor was derived from an older man in good health. The source material was blood.

The DNA of the CDR3 is TGCAGTGCTAAGGGGCGGACTAGGCCCCACAACGAGCAGTTCTTC. The encoded protein is CSAKGRTRPHNEQFF. This chain uses TRBV20-1 with TRBJ2-1; 7 nucleotides align to TRBD2. From germline, CDR1 is DFQATT and CDR2 SNEGSKA (reference sequence). The CDR3 has 15 amino acids.